The rows below give T cell receptor beta chains drawn from one sample of a study of cytomegalovirus exposure and HLA in healthy donors. Data came from immunoSEQ multiplex PCR; TCRdb stores just in-frame clones and leaves some out. The table has about 180,000 clones, around 80% seen once. Specimen: PBMCs. The receptors were gathered from a woman in her 30s in good health and CMV-seronegative. Both conserved end residues are part of each CDR3. D genes are given only for firm matches.

CDR3 protein: CAWSALAGGVTQYF
CDR3 DNA: TGTGCCTGGAGTGCCCTAGCGGGGGGCGTGACCCAGTACTTC
D gene: TRBD2
V gene: TRBV30
J gene: TRBJ2-5

CDR3 protein: CASSVSGQGENIQYF
CDR3 DNA: TGTGCCAGCAGCGTTTCTGGACAGGGGGAAAACATTCAGTACTTC
D gene: TRBD1
V gene: TRBV9
J gene: TRBJ2-4

CDR3 protein: CASSQEGPGAGANEKLFF
CDR3 DNA: TGCGCCAGCAGCCAAGAAGGGCCGGGAGCTGGGGCTAATGAAAAACTGTTTTTT
D gene: -
V gene: TRBV4-1
J gene: TRBJ1-4

CDR3 protein: CASSYSGTGDAKQYF
CDR3 DNA: TGTGCCAGCAGTTACTCAGGGACAGGGGACGCTAAGCAGTACTTC
D gene: TRBD1
V gene: TRBV6-5
J gene: TRBJ2-7

CDR3 protein: CASSTTGTGLSIQYF
CDR3 DNA: TGTGCCAGCAGCACCACCGGGACAGGCCTTAGCATTCAGTACTTC
D gene: TRBD1
V gene: TRBV14
J gene: TRBJ2-4

CDR3 protein: CAWRTPGQGTYEQYF
CDR3 DNA: TGTGCCTGGAGGACTCCGGGACAGGGGACCTACGAGCAGTACTTC
D gene: TRBD1
V gene: TRBV30
J gene: TRBJ2-7

CDR3 protein: CASSLAGSHTEAFF
CDR3 DNA: TGCGCCAGCAGCTTAGCAGGCTCGCACACTGAAGCTTTCTTT
D gene: -
V gene: TRBV5-1
J gene: TRBJ1-1

CDR3 protein: CASSLEGGRVGEAFF
CDR3 DNA: TGTGCCAGCAGCTTAGAGGGAGGTCGGGTGGGAGAAGCTTTCTTT
D gene: -
V gene: TRBV7-9
J gene: TRBJ1-1

CDR3 protein: CASKYLGVSGTEAFF
CDR3 DNA: TGTGCCAGCAAATATCTCGGGGTTTCGGGTACTGAAGCTTTCTTT
D gene: -
V gene: TRBV28
J gene: TRBJ1-1

CDR3 protein: CASSQSPGGSGNTIYF
CDR3 DNA: TGCGCCAGCAGCCAATCACCAGGGGGCTCTGGAAACACCATATATTTT
D gene: TRBD1
V gene: TRBV4-3
J gene: TRBJ1-3